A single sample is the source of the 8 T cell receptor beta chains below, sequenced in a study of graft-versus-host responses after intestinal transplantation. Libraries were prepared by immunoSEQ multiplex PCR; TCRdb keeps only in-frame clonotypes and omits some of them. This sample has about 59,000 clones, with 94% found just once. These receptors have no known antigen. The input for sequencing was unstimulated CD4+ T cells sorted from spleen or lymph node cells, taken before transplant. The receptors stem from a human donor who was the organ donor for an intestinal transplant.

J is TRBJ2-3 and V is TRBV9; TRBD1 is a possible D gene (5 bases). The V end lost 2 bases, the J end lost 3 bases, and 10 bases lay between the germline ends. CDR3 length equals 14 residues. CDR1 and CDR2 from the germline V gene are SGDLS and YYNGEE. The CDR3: CASSVVPGTDTQYF. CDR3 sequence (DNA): TGTGCCAGCAGCGTCGTTCCAGGGACAGATACGCAGTATTTT.

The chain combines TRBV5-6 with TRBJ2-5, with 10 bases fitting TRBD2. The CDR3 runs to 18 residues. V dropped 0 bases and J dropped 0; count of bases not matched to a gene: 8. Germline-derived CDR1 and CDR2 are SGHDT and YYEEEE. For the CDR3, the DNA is TGTGCCAGCAGCTTGGCCGAGGGTACTAGCGGGGACCAAGAGACCCAGTACTTC. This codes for CASSLAEGTSGDQETQYF.

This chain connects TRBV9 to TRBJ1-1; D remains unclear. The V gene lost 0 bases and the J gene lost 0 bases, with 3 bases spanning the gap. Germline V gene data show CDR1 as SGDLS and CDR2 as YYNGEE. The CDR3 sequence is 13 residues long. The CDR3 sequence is CASSVAVNTEAFF. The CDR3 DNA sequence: TGTGCCAGCAGCGTAGCTGTGAACACTGAAGCTTTCTTT.

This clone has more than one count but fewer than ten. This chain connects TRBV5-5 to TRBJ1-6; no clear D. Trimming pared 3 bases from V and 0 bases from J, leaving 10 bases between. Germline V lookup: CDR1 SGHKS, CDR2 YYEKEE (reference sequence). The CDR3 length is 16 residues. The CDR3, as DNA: TGTGCCAGCAGCTCCTATCTCAGCTCCTATAATTCACCCCTCCACTTT. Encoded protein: CASSSYLSSYNSPLHF.

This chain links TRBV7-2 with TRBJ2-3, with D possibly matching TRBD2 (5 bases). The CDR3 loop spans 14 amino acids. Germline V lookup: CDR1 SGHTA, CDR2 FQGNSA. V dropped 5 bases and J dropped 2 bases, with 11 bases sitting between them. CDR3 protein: CASSHGLYTDTQYF. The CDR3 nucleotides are TGTGCCAGCAGCCATGGACTTTACACAGATACGCAGTATTTT.

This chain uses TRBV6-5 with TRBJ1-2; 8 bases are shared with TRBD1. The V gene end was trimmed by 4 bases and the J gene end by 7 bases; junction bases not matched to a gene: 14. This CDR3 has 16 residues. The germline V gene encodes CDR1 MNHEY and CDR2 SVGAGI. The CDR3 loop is CASSLLGQGPRFGYTF. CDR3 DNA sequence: TGTGCCAGCAGTTTGTTAGGACAGGGCCCTCGATTTGGCTACACCTTC.

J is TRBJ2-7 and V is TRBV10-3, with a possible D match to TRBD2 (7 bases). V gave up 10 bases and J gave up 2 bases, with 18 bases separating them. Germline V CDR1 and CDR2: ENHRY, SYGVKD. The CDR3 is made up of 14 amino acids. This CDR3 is CASCKGGGPYEQYF. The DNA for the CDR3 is TGTGCCAGCTGTAAGGGCGGGGGCCCCTACGAGCAGTACTTC.

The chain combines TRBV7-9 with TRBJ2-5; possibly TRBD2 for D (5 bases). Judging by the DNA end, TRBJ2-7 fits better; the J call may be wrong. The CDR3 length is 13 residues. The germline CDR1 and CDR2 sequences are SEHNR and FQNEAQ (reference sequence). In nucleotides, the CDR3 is TGTGCCAGCAGCTTACTCGGGGACTACGAGCAGTACTTC. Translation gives CASSLLGDYEQYF.